The clone carrying this T cell receptor beta chain was seen only a few times. This sample was taken from a study of blood T cell repertoires in COVID-19. Study details: The United States, Italy and Spain were the sources of the acute and convalescent COVID-19 samples. PBMCs, B-cell-depleted T cells, or T cells were the source of the cDNA or gDNA that made up the material.

In the original workflow: Reference gene primer amplification gave estimated nucleated cell counts. Sequencing used immunoSEQ multiplex PCR; TCRdb keeps in-frame clones, though not all of them. V and J calls and clone size are those listed in that table; D and trimming were worked out from the DNA. The sample shows 140,000 to 150,000 clones, roughly nine tenths of them seen only once. The germline gives CDR1 SGHNT, CDR2 YYREEE (reference sequence). Trimming shortened V by 2 bases and J by 10 bases, and 13 bases separated the two germline ends. This CDR3 is built from 14 residues. The rearrangement joins TRBV5-4 to TRBJ1-6; the D gene is possibly TRBD1 (5 bases). The source of this sequence is a human donor in a cohort sampled during active COVID-19. Sequencing was done on a sample of peripheral blood. The CDR3 bases are TGTGCCAGCAGCTTCAAGGGGTTGGGATCACCCCTCCACTTT. This sequence encodes CASSFKGLGSPLHF.